These 17 T cell receptor beta chains share one sample of origin, sequenced in a study of T cell changes during pregnancy in multiple sclerosis (dated by TCRdb to the late 2010s). Library creation used the immunoSEQ multiplex PCR assay. TCRdb took over this immuneACCESS table, retaining in-frame rearrangements with V and J assigned. Such tables are incomplete; in checked studies, under half of the missing clones stem from an unresolved V gene, and the remainder is unexplained. Across this sample there are tens of thousands of clones, with approximately 92% seen only once. The ten largest make up 6.8% of the sample. This specimen was CD8+ T cells from peripheral blood mononuclear cells, taken in the third trimester of pregnancy. The receptors stem from a female donor with multiple sclerosis, enrolled in a pregnancy study.

The V and J genes are TRBV9 and TRBJ1-1, with TRBD1 matching 7 bases. This CDR3 spans 14 amino acids. CDR1 is SGDLS, CDR2 YYNGEE, per germline. V lost 0 bases to trimming and J lost 7 bases; unmatched junction nucleotides: 6. CDR3 in DNA: TGTGCCAGCAGCGTAGAACAGGGGCCGAATGAAGCTTTCTTT. This translates into CASSVEQGPNEAFF.

The V gene is TRBV7-9, the J gene TRBJ2-1; D is ambiguous. Looked up from germline, CDR1 is SEHNR and CDR2 is FQNEAQ (reference sequence). The CDR3 is 12 residues long. The germline V and J ends were trimmed by 5 bases and 7 bases, with 9 bases remaining between them. The DNA of the CDR3 is TGTGCCAGCAGCGCCCTCAGGAATGAGCAGTTCTTC. Its translation is CASSALRNEQFF.

The CDR3 spells CASSWDRGSNEQFF. CDR3 DNA sequence: TGTGCCAGCAGCTGGGACAGGGGTAGCAATGAGCAGTTCTTC. The chain couples TRBV7-6 to TRBJ2-1; TRBD1 agrees at 10 bases. The CDR3 covers 14 residues. The germline gives CDR1 SGHVS, CDR2 FNYEAQ. The V and J ends lost 4 bases and 6 bases, in that order; junction bases with no gene match: 3.

This clone was picked up a small number of times. This sequence joins TRBV7-7 and TRBJ2-1, with TRBD2 matching over 8 bases. Germline lookup yields CDR1 SSHAT and CDR2 FNYEAQ (reference sequence). The V and J ends lost 2 bases and 2 bases, in that order; junction bases with no gene match: 2. The CDR3 extends over 15 amino acids. The CDR3 bases are TGTGCCAGCAGCTTAAGCGGGGGCGCCTACAATGAGCAGTTCTTC. Translated: CASSLSGGAYNEQFF.

The V call is TRBV9, the J call TRBJ2-1; the match to TRBD2 covers 8 bases. CDR3 length: 15 amino acids. Trimming cost V 4 bases and J 2 bases; bases outside gene matches: 5. CDR1 is SGDLS and CDR2 is YYNGEE in the germline V gene. CDR3 coding DNA: TGTGCCAGCAGCCCCAGCGGGGGAACCTACAATGAGCAGTTCTTC. Its protein product is CASSPSGGTYNEQFF.

The chain uses TRBV7-2 and TRBJ2-6; 15 nucleotides align to TRBD2. The J segment lost 3 bases and the V segment lost 5 bases, leaving 5 bases of the junction unmatched. The CDR3 covers 18 residues. Germline-derived CDR1 and CDR2 are SGHTA and FQGNSA. The CDR3: CASSQGLAGGYGANVLTF. The CDR3 DNA follows: TGTGCCAGCAGCCAGGGACTAGCGGGGGGTTATGGGGCCAACGTCCTGACTTTC.

The chain couples TRBV27 to TRBJ2-7, with a weak D call TRBD1 (5 bases). CDR3 length: 14 amino acids. V dropped 1 base and J dropped 4 bases, with 11 bases sitting between them. CDR1 is MNHEY and CDR2 is SMNVEV in the germline V gene (reference sequence). In DNA, the CDR3 is TGTGCCAGCAGTTTATTAGGGGCGCCGTACGAGCAGTACTTC. Its translation is CASSLLGAPYEQYF.

The CDR3 DNA reads TGTGCCAGCAGCTTAGGCGGGTTGGATAGCGGCTCCTACGAGCAGTACTTC. It specifies CASSLGGLDSGSYEQYF. This chain uses TRBV7-6 with TRBJ2-7, with D perhaps matching TRBD2 (6 bases). The CDR3 length is 17 residues. The germline V gene encodes CDR1 SGHVS and CDR2 FNYEAQ. The V end was cut by 1 base, the J end by 0 bases, with 16 bases between.

This rearrangement joins TRBV7-2 to TRBJ2-1, with 7 bases that match TRBD1. The CDR3 has 15 residues. CDR1 SGHTA and CDR2 FQGNSA come from the germline V gene. The junction had 12 bases not matched to a gene; V was cut back by 5 bases and J by 8 bases. CDR3 nucleotides: TGTGCCAGCAGCCGTAACTCAGACAGGGAACATGAGCAGTTCTTC. Protein: CASSRNSDREHEQFF. The whole variable domain, filled in from reference TRBV7-2 and TRBJ2-1, reads GAGVSQSPSNKVTEKGKDVELRCDPISGHTALYWYRQSLGQGLEFLIYFQGNSAPDKSGLPSDRFSAERTGGSVSTLTIQRTQQEDSAVYLCASSRNSDREHEQFFGPGTRLTVL.

J is TRBJ1-4 and V is TRBV6-4; TRBD1 matches 7 bases. CDR1 MRHNA and CDR2 SNTAGT come from the germline V gene. V lost 10 bases and J lost 4; bases outside the gene matches: 18. The length of the CDR3 is 17 residues. CDR3 loop: CANPVVEGARNNEKLFF. The CDR3 DNA is TGTGCCAACCCTGTTGTCGAGGGGGCGCGTAATAATGAAAAACTGTTTTTT.

This clone was picked up one time. The genes are TRBV14 and TRBJ2-3; 10 bases match TRBD2. CDR1 SGHDN and CDR2 FVKESK come from the germline V gene. CDR3 length equals 19 residues. V dropped 0 bases and J dropped 3; count of bases not matched to a gene: 12. In nucleotides, the CDR3 is TGTGCCAGCAGCCAAGATCCCCACCTACTAGCGGGGATAACAGATACGCAGTATTTT. Protein: CASSQDPHLLAGITDTQYF.

The rearrangement joins TRBV27 to TRBJ2-7; 7 positions match TRBD2. The CDR3 totals 13 residues. Losses at the gene ends were 3 bases for V and 5 bases for J; bases not matched to a gene: 4. CDR1 is MNHEY and CDR2 is SMNVEV in the germline V gene (reference sequence). CDR3 residues: CASSLKGGHEQYF. CDR3 DNA: TGTGCCAGCAGTTTGAAGGGAGGGCACGAGCAGTACTTC.

V and J are TRBV7-8 and TRBJ2-7; perhaps TRBD1 as D (6 bases). The CDR3 is 16 residues long. The V end was cut by 0 bases, the J end by 4 bases, with 16 bases between. Germline V gene data show CDR1 as SGHVS and CDR2 as FQNEAQ. This chain's CDR3 is CASSLASTAGAYEQYF. In nucleotides, the CDR3 is TGTGCCAGCAGCTTAGCGTCGACGGCAGGGGCATACGAGCAGTACTTC. The variable domain in full, completed from reference TRBV7-8 and TRBJ2-7, reads GAGVSQSPRYKVAKRGQDVALRCDPISGHVSLFWYQQALGQGPEFLTYFQNEAQLDKSGLPSDRFFAERPEGSVSTLKIQRTQQEDSAVYLCASSLASTAGAYEQYFGPGTRLTVT.

The chain recombines TRBV5-1 with TRBJ2-3; 7 nucleotides line up with TRBD2. Germline trimming cut 2 bases from V and 0 bases from J; bases unmatched to any gene: 9. Germline lookup yields CDR1 SGHRS and CDR2 YFSETQ. The CDR3 is 17 amino acids. CDR3 loop: CASSLSLTSVSTDTQYF. DNA for the CDR3: TGCGCCAGCAGCTTAAGCCTAACTAGCGTAAGCACAGATACGCAGTATTTT.

The chain combines TRBV10-3 with TRBJ1-2; 8 bases match TRBD1. J gave up 10 bases and V 3 bases, and 10 bases lay outside the gene matches. Germline CDR1 reads ENHRY; CDR2 reads SYGVKD. The CDR3 is 14 residues long. CDR3 amino acids: CAISDTGQGEVYTF. Here the CDR3 DNA reads TGTGCCATCAGTGACACAGGACAGGGAGAAGTCTACACCTTC.

V gene TRBV27 combines with J gene TRBJ1-5; D gene uncertain. Trimming pared 2 bases from V and 0 bases from J, leaving 8 bases between. The CDR3 runs to 15 residues. The germline gives CDR1 MNHEY, CDR2 SMNVEV (reference sequence). The CDR3 spells CASSLARHSNQPQHF. The CDR3 nucleotides read TGTGCCAGCAGTTTAGCCAGGCATAGCAATCAGCCCCAGCATTTT.

V usage is TRBV2 and J usage is TRBJ2-7; D perhaps matches TRBD1 (5 bases). In germline, CDR1 is SNHLY, CDR2 FYNNEI. The CDR3 sequence is 12 residues long. Trimming took off 8 bases at V and 3 bases at J, with 11 bases between the two ends. CDR3 amino acids: CASLRVNYEQYF. CDR3 bases: TGTGCCAGCCTCAGGGTGAACTACGAGCAGTACTTC.